The TCR beta chain described here comes from a study of blood T cells in healthy people across ages. For the second PCR, which ran for about 6 to 12 cycles, a sample-barcoded 5' primer and a J-beta primer mix were used. TCRdb processed the 5' RACE reads anew with MiXCR; each CDR3 protein has one entry. The sample records roughly 1.7 million distinct CDR3 sequences, about 32% being singletons. Study observations and caveats: When set beside aged donors, long-lived donors presented more naive CD4+ cells and higher diversity.

About this clonotype itself: Its matching antigen is unknown.

This receptor was identified in a woman aged 25-40 years in good health. Input material: blood.

This CDR3 is CASSVAGGSNQPQHF. CDR3 coding DNA: TGTGCCAGCAGCGTTGCGGGGGGGAGCAATCAGCCCCAGCATTTT. The chain recombines TRBV7-2 with TRBJ1-5, with D possibly TRBD1 on 5 matching bases. This CDR3 region has 15 residues. Germline V gene data show CDR1 as SGHTA and CDR2 as FQGNSA. V lost 5 bases and J 1 base, leaving 12 bases between the germline ends.